This T cell receptor (beta chain) comes out of a study of OX40 agonist ivuxolimab in advanced cancers. For the study at large: Age averaged around 54 years (range about 23 to 85), and 70% to 85% were male.

Note on this clone: The antigen is not known.

Assay used: immunoSEQ multiplex PCR; TCRdb lists only in-frame clones, some missing. The sample lists under 85,000 clones; roughly 85% were seen once. Notes on the study in general: Partial responders receiving 0.1-3.0 mg/kg showed among the lowest clonal expansion.

The CDR3 is 16 residues long. Losses at the gene ends were 2 bases for V and 2 bases for J; bases not matched to a gene: 4. Germline V lookup: CDR1 LNHNV, CDR2 YYDKDF (reference sequence). The origin of this receptor is an adult with an advanced solid tumor such as melanoma, head and neck, liver or kidney cancer. The genes are TRBV15 and TRBJ1-4; 8 bases match TRBD1. This specimen consisted of CD4+ or CD8+ T cells sorted from blood, obtained in a trial of the OX40 agonist ivuxolimab. CDR3 sequence: CATSRSQGVTNEKLFF. CDR3 DNA sequence: TGTGCCACCAGCAGATCACAGGGGGTTACTAATGAAAAACTGTTTTTT. The entire variable domain, with the rest obtained from reference TRBV15 and TRBJ1-4, is as follows: DAMVIQNPRYQVTQFGKPVTLSCSQTLNHNVMYWYQQKSSQAPKLLFHYYDKDFNNEADTPDNFQSRRPNTSFCFLDIRSPGLGDTAMYLCATSRSQGVTNEKLFFGSGTQLSVL.